The clone carrying this TCR beta chain is termed medium-sized (0.01 to 0.1%). Its antigen is unidentified. The data were taken from a study of CD8 T cells in ankylosing spondylitis. Notes on the study in general: Several of the motif variants were reported before in synovial fluid and blood from reactive arthritis.

The CDR3 is 13 residues long. Germline-derived CDR1 and CDR2 are ENHRY and SYGVKD. Trimming pared 9 bases from V and 4 bases from J, leaving 14 bases between. The authors made TCR beta libraries by quantitative 5'-RACE with molecular barcodes. TCRdb used MiXCR to reprocess the 5' RACE reads, holding one entry per CDR3 protein. The repertoire holds 35,000 to 50,000 distinct CDR3 sequences, 10% seen once, with 16% in the top ten. This clonotype was obtained from a male donor with ankylosing spondylitis or in good health (not recorded which). Material: blood, either unsorted or a sorted T cell fraction (not recorded which). The rearrangement links TRBV10-3 to TRBJ2-3, with a tentative D call TRBD2 (5 bases). CDR3 bases: TGTGCCATAGGTAGCCGGAGGCCAGATACGCAGTATTTT. This sequence encodes CAIGSRRPDTQYF.